Shown below are 19 T cell receptor beta chains from a single sample sequenced in a study of T cells in Graves' hyperthyroidism and ophthalmopathy. From RNA transcripts, TCR beta CDR3 regions were amplified. An initial round of RT-PCR targeting the TCR CDR3 relied on the HTBI primer set. In TCRdb, the multiplex PCR reads were re-called with MiXCR into one record per CDR3 protein. The table lists about 530,000 distinct CDR3 sequences, roughly 18% of them singletons. Sequencing was carried out using blood. The receptors here all came from a woman between 18 and 30 years old with Graves' ophthalmopathy.

J is TRBJ1-2 and V is TRBV28; the D gene is possibly TRBD1 (5 bases). Trimming pared 7 bases from V and 7 bases from J, leaving 16 bases between. The CDR3 is 13 residues long. The germline V gene encodes CDR1 MDHEN and CDR2 SYDVKM. The CDR3 spells CASITTEGFGYTF. The DNA for the CDR3 is TGTGCCAGCATTACGACAGAAGGGTTTGGCTACACCTTC.

This clonotype was observed at least ten times. The CDR3 protein is CSAQPGQGIEKLFF. CDR3 in DNA: TGCAGTGCACAACCGGGACAGGGAATTGAAAAACTGTTTTTT. The chain recombines TRBV20-1 with TRBJ1-4; TRBD1 agrees at 9 bases. CDR3 size: 14 residues. J was trimmed by 7 bases and V by 6 bases; bases with no gene match: 9. Germline assignment: CDR1 DFQATT and CDR2 SNEGSKA (reference sequence).

V gene TRBV28 combines with J gene TRBJ1-3; no reliable D call. Trimming removed 10 bases from V and 1 base from J, with 17 bases in between. Germline V CDR1 and CDR2: MDHEN, SYDVKM. The CDR3 consists of 15 residues. The CDR3 DNA follows: TGTGCCACCAGATCCCACTCTAGGTCTGGAAACACCATATATTTT. It is translated as CATRSHSRSGNTIYF.

The chain carries TRBV19 and TRBJ2-2, with 10 nucleotides matching TRBD1. The CDR3 has 14 residues. Germline V CDR1 and CDR2: LNHDA, SQIVND (reference sequence). The DNA of the CDR3 is TGTGTCGCACGCTGGACAGGGGGCACCGGGGAGCTGTTTTTT. As protein: CVARWTGGTGELFF. Looking up the rest from reference TRBV19 and TRBJ2-2 gives the full variable domain: DGGITQSPKYLFRKEGQNVTLSCEQNLNHDAMYWYRQDPGQGLRLIYYSQIVNDFQKGDIAEGYSVSREKKESFPLTVTSAQKNPTAFYLCVARWTGGTGELFFGEGSRLTVL.

This chain uses TRBV6-2 or TRBV6-3 with TRBJ2-7, with D tentatively TRBD2 (6 bases). This CDR3 comprises 16 residues. The V gene's germline CDR1 is MNHEY and CDR2 SVGEGT. Trimming removed 6 bases from V and 1 base from J, with 19 bases in between. CDR3 in DNA: TGTGCCAGCAGCCGCCGTGGTAGCGGAGTATCCTACGAGCAGTACTTC. Translating gives CASSRRGSGVSYEQYF.

This clonotype was counted only a few times. V usage is TRBV25-1 and J usage is TRBJ1-5; maybe TRBD1 (5 bases). CDR1 is MGHDK and CDR2 is SYGVNS in the germline V gene. Trimming pared 2 bases from V and 5 bases from J, leaving 10 bases between. This CDR3 has 14 amino acids. Written as DNA, the CDR3 is TGTGCCAGCAGTGAAGACGACAGCTATCAGCCCCAGCATTTT. Encoded protein: CASSEDDSYQPQHF. The full variable domain, completed using reference TRBV25-1 and TRBJ1-5, is EADIYQTPRYLVIGTGKKITLECSQTMGHDKMYWYQQDPGMELHLIHYSYGVNSTEKGDLSSESTVSRIRTEHFPLTLESARPSHTSQYLCASSEDDSYQPQHFGDGTRLSIL.

This clonotype was observed a few times. The chain recombines TRBV6-1 with TRBJ1-2, with D uncertain. The CDR3 contains 13 residues. V was trimmed by 7 bases and J by 0 bases, leaving 9 bases between them. From germline, CDR1 is MNHNS and CDR2 SASEGT. This CDR3 reads CASNPSSNYGYTF. The CDR3 DNA sequence: TGTGCCAGCAATCCTTCATCTAACTATGGCTACACCTTC.

This clonotype was detected ten times or more. V is TRBV5-6 and J is TRBJ2-5; TRBD2 aligns across 11 bases. V dropped 4 bases and J dropped 1; count of bases not matched to a gene: 9. The germline CDR1 and CDR2 sequences are SGHDT and YYEEEE. The CDR3 has 17 residues. In DNA form, the CDR3 reads TGTGCCAGCAGCGGCGACCTAGCGGGAGGCCTCCAAGAGACCCAGTACTTC. Encoded protein: CASSGDLAGGLQETQYF.

The chain couples TRBV12-3 or TRBV12-4 to TRBJ2-2; the D is unclear. CDR3 length: 13 residues. V dropped 6 bases and J dropped 6 bases, with 11 bases sitting between them. The chain's CDR3 is CASRVLLPGELFF. CDR3 nucleotides: TGTGCCAGCAGGGTTCTTTTACCCGGGGAGCTGTTTTTT.

This clonotype was counted many times. The genes are TRBV28 and TRBJ2-3, with 12 bases matching TRBD2. Trimming removed 4 bases from V and 5 bases from J; junction bases left unmatched: 7. Germline CDR1 MDHEN, CDR2 SYDVKM. CDR3 length: 16 residues. CDR3 protein: CASSSRLAGAVDTQYF. CDR3 bases: TGTGCCAGCAGTTCCCGACTAGCGGGAGCAGTAGATACGCAGTATTTT.

This clonotype came up a few times. This chain connects TRBV29-1 to TRBJ2-7; 11 bases agree with TRBD1. The V and J ends lost 8 bases and 4 bases, in that order; junction bases with no gene match: 13. Germline V gene data show CDR1 as SQVTM and CDR2 as ANQGSEA. The CDR3 has 15 residues. The CDR3 bases are TGCAGCACCGCGGGATGGGACAGGGGGGCATACGAGCAGTACTTC. Residues: CSTAGWDRGAYEQYF.

The chain recombines TRBV7-2 with TRBJ2-7, with TRBD2 as a possible D gene (5 bases). Trimming left V 4 bases short and J 1 base short, with 11 bases between. The CDR3 totals 14 residues. Germline assignment: CDR1 SGHTA and CDR2 FQGNSA. The CDR3 reads CASSYKRRSYEQYF. The CDR3 region has the DNA TGTGCCAGCAGCTACAAGCGGAGGTCCTACGAGCAGTACTTC.

Many counts were recorded for this clonotype. V is TRBV5-8 and J is TRBJ2-3; D possibly corresponds to TRBD2 (7 bases). CDR3 size: 16 residues. Per germline, CDR1 SGHTS and CDR2 YDEGEE. V was trimmed by 3 bases and J by 4 bases, leaving 18 bases between them. CDR3 nucleotide sequence: TGTGCCAGCAGCTCGCCTAGGGGGGGCCTAGCAGATACGCAGTATTTT. As protein: CASSSPRGGLADTQYF.

This clonotype was observed at least ten times. The rearrangement joins TRBV11-2 to TRBJ2-7; D is ambiguous. The V end was cut by 3 bases, the J end by 3 bases, with 3 bases between. Germline V gives CDR1 SGHAT, CDR2 FQNNGV. This CDR3 comprises 11 residues. Here the CDR3 DNA reads TGTGCCAGCAGCTTCCACTACGAGCAGTACTTC. Translation gives CASSFHYEQYF. The full variable domain, with the rest looked up from reference TRBV11-2 and TRBJ2-7, is EAGVAQSPRYKIIEKRQSVAFWCNPISGHATLYWYQQILGQGPKLLIQFQNNGVVDDSQLPKDRFSAERLKGVDSTLKIQPAKLEDSAVYLCASSFHYEQYFGPGTRLTVT.

This clonotype was seen many times. This sequence joins TRBV7-2 and TRBJ2-3; 9 bases are shared with TRBD2. Germline values: CDR1 SGHTA, CDR2 FQGNSA. With V trimmed by 5 bases and J by 3 bases, 9 bases remained unmatched. The CDR3 is 16 residues long. The CDR3 protein is CASSQGMAGGTDTQYF. The CDR3 coding sequence is TGTGCCAGCAGCCAAGGGATGGCGGGAGGGACAGATACGCAGTATTTT.

This clonotype has more than one count but fewer than ten. The rearrangement uses TRBV19 and TRBJ2-1; 7 bases match TRBD1. This CDR3 spans 14 amino acids. The ends lost 4 bases at V and 8 bases at J; junction bases unmatched: 8. Germline assignment: CDR1 LNHDA and CDR2 SQIVND (reference sequence). CDR3 coding DNA: TGTGCCAGTAGTACGAGCCGACAGGGCTATGAGCAGTTCTTC. This codes for CASSTSRQGYEQFF.

This clonotype was seen repeatedly, ten times or more. The chain links TRBV10-3 to TRBJ1-2; D call uncertain. Trimming shortened V by 3 bases and J by 3 bases, and 11 bases separated the two germline ends. CDR1 ENHRY and CDR2 SYGVKD come from the germline V gene. The CDR3 runs 14 residues. The CDR3 sequence: CAISEIMADYGYTF. DNA of the CDR3: TGTGCCATCAGTGAAATTATGGCTGACTATGGCTACACCTTC.

In this sample, this clonotype turned up many times. The V and J genes are TRBV27 and TRBJ1-5; D is unclear. Germline-derived CDR1 and CDR2 are MNHEY and SMNVEV (reference sequence). This CDR3 is 13 amino acids long. Trimming stripped 5 bases from V and 8 bases from J, with 13 bases between. This CDR3 reads CASSGDEEEPQHF. In DNA form, the CDR3 reads TGTGCCAGCAGTGGCGACGAGGAGGAGCCCCAGCATTTT.

There are many counts of this clonotype. The chain has TRBV28 and TRBJ2-3; the match to TRBD1 covers 7 bases. This CDR3 spans 14 amino acids. V shed 6 bases, J shed 6 bases, and the junction held 9 bases outside the gene matches. CDR1 MDHEN and CDR2 SYDVKM come from the germline V gene. The CDR3 DNA follows: TGTGCCAGCAGCTCACGACAGGGTGAGGATACGCAGTATTTT. This gives the protein CASSSRQGEDTQYF.